This T cell receptor (beta chain) derives from a study of shared clonotypes between healthy human individuals (dated by TCRdb to the early 2020s). Notes on the research overall: The cohort comprised two women and three men aged 18 to 49 years. To increase sequencing depth and limit assay-specific biases, different laboratories used diverse techniques to prepare libraries and sequence TCR repertoires. For each donor, CD4 naive and CD4 memory were each given three plates, CD8 naive was given two plates, and CD8 memory was given one plate. Blood TCR repertoires of roughly five healthy adults were deeply sequenced to estimate repertoire size and the extent of clonotype sharing between individuals. Each donor's leukapheresis produced roughly between roughly 0.85 and 9 billion PBMCs.

Notes on this clone: The antigen this receptor binds is unknown. No quality values exist for individual bases; no much larger clone is one base distant.

TCR CDR3 regions were amplified from genomic DNA by multiplex PCR using the deep immunoSEQ assay. Extracted genomic DNA from each cell subset was spread evenly across all wells of several immunoSEQ 96-well plates, with each plate serving as a replicate. Each replicate PCR for sorted subsets received around 210 ng genomic DNA, equal to roughly 30,000 T cell genomes. Purified libraries were quantified with a Qubit 3.0 fluorometer, sized on a Bioanalyzer 2100, and re-quantified with the KAPA Library Quantification kit. Each immunoSEQ 96-well plate was sequenced on its own single-read 150-cycle Illumina NextSeq 550 flow cell. As for the authors' bioinformatics: The immunoSEQ output contained only junctional sequences without quality scores, so filtering could not match that applied to full-length reads. To assign V/J genes and CDR3, sequences were annotated against IMGT germline references using PyIR, a Python wrapper for IgBLAST v1.9. Any read was removed if the V/J assignment was weak (E-value above 1e-6), the CDR3 was missing, or the read contained stop codons, out-of-frame junctions, or ambiguous translated residues. V3J clonotypes were defined as sequences sharing an identical inferred V gene, J gene, and CDR3 amino acid sequence. Percentage overlap between repertoires was calculated by dividing the number of shared unique clonotypes by the size of the smaller repertoire. Three approaches were used to assess repertoire richness: RTK rarefaction, the Chao1 estimator, and Recon v2.1 estimates of unobserved clonotypes. OLGA was used to compute generation probabilities for all TCRbeta clonotypes that the gDNA method yielded from a few donors. TCRdb holds this immuneACCESS table with in-frame rearrangements only. Some clones are missing; in checked studies, unresolved V genes explain under half, and the rest has no known cause. D and trimming were read from the DNA, whereas the V and J calls and clone size are those reported in that table. In this sample the table shows hundreds of thousands of clones, around 95% of which occur a single time. The ten largest clones take up approximately 0.11% of the sample.

The research as a whole found: Clonotypes shared by all four sorted-subset donors showed higher generation probabilities than non-shared clonotypes. Pairwise subsampling led to the expectation that sequencing depth would affect the degree of clonotype sharing among donors. About 5% of naive CD4, 3.5% of naive CD8, 2% to 2.5% of memory CD4, and 0.35% to 0.5% of memory CD8 clonotypes were shared across several donors. Rarefaction of sorted-subset datasets indicated incomplete sequencing despite the large sequencing depth. Sampling was restricted to blood, and TCR repertoires in tissue are likely to differ from TCR repertoires in blood. Because the study included a small number of donors, the genetic and exposure-history diversity represented was limited. Estimated clonotype richness was generally larger for naive than for memory subsets.

V lost 0 bases and J lost 4 bases; the stretch between them is 15 bases long. According to the germline V gene, CDR1 reads SGHDN and CDR2 reads FVKESK. There are 16 amino acids in the CDR3, from cysteine to phenylalanine inclusive. Only CDR3 DNA is held: 48 bases, read in frame from base 1. CD8 naive samples were obtained by positive selection for CCR7 among CD45RO-negative cells, yielding a CD45RA+CCR7+ population from which TemRA cells were excluded. The donors were healthy, HIV-negative adults who had no recently reported acute infections or vaccinations. Every donor was a Caucasian adult living in Nashville, Tennessee, USA. After blood collection by leukapheresis, PBMCs were isolated using Ficoll-Histopaque density gradient centrifugation and then cryopreserved in the vapor phase of liquid nitrogen. Analytical flow cytometry was used to check the purity and quantity of every magnetically sorted T cell population. Each sorted fraction had its genomic DNA isolated and then quantified by UV absorbance on a Nanodrop 2000c.

The chain is made from TRBV14 and TRBJ2-5; the D gene cannot be named for sure. Sequenced sample: naive CD8+ T cells sorted from blood. This specimen's cell subset or site label, per the study, means: CD45RA+CCR7+. This TCR derives from a woman aged 30 to 39 in good health. Read as DNA, the sequence is TGTGCCAGCAGCCAAGAACGTTACGAAGGGCCAGAGACCCAGTACTTC. It specifies CASSQERYEGPETQYF.